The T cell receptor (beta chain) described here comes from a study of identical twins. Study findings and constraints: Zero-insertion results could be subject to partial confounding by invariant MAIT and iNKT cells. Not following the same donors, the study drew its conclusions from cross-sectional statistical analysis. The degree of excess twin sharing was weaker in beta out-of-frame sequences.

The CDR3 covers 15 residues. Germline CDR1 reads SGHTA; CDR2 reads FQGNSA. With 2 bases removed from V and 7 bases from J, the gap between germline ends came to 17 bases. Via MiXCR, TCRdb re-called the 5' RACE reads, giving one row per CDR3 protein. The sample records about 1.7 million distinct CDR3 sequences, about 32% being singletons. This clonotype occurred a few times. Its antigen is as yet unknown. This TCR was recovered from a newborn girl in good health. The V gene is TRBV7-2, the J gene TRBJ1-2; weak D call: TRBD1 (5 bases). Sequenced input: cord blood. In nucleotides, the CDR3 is TGTGCCAGCAGCTTAAGCTATGCAGGGCAGGGTGGCTACACCTTC. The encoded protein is CASSLSYAGQGGYTF.